Included here is one T cell receptor (beta chain) sequence, with context. This CDR3 region has 15 residues. V lost 1 base and J lost 3, with 10 bases in between. From germline, CDR1 is LGHNA and CDR2 YNFKEQ. Researchers sorted participants into cohorts using their self-reported clinical history. This sample is part of a study of blood T cell repertoires in COVID-19. Method: immunoSEQ multiplex PCR; TCRdb's copy keeps in-frame clones and lacks some. The table has a few hundred thousand clones, about four fifths seen once. The chain is built from TRBV4-2 and TRBJ1-5; D remains ambiguous. The source material was PBMCs or T cells enriched from blood (not recorded which). The sequence came from a woman aged 40-49 years with acute COVID-19. The DNA for the CDR3 is TGTGCCAGCAGCCAAGGCGAGAGCACCAATCAGCCCCAGCATTTT. It translates to CASSQGESTNQPQHF.